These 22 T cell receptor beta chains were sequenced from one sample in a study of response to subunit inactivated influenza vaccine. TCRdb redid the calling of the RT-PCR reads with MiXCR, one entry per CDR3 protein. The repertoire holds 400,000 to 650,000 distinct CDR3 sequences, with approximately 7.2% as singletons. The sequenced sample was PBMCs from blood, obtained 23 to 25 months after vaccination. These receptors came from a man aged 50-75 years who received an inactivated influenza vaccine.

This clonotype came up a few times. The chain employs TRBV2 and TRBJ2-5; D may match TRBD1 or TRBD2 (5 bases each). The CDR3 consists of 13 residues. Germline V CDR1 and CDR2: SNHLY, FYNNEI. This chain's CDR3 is CAGRDAVHGTQYF. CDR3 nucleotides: TGTGCAGGCCGGGACGCCGTACATGGGACCCAGTACTTC.

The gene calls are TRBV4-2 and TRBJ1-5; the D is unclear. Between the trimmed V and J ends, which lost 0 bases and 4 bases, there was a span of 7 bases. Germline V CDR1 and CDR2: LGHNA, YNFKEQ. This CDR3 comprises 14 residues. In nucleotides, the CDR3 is TGTGCCAGCAGCCAAGATGGAGGTAATCAGCCCCAGCATTTT. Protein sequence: CASSQDGGNQPQHF.

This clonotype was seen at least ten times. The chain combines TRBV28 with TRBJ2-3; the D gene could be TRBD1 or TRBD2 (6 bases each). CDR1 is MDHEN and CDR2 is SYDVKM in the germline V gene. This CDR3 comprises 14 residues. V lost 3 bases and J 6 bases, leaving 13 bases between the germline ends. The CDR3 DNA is TGTGCCAGCAGTTTCCGGGGGCAGGGGGATACGCAGTATTTT. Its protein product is CASSFRGQGDTQYF.

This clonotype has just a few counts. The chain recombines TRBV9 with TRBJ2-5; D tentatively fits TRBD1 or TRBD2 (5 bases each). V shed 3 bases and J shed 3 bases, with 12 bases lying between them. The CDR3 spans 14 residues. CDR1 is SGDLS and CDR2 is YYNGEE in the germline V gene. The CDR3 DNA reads TGTGCCAGCAGCGGAGGGGCAGCAAAAGAGACCCAGTACTTC. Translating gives CASSGGAAKETQYF.

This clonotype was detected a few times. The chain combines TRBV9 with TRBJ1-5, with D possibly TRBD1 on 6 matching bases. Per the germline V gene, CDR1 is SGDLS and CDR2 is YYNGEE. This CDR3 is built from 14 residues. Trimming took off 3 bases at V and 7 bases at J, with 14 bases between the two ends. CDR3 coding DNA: TGTGCCAGCAGCGCGTCCGCTACAGGGCAGCCCCAGCATTTT. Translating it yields CASSASATGQPQHF.

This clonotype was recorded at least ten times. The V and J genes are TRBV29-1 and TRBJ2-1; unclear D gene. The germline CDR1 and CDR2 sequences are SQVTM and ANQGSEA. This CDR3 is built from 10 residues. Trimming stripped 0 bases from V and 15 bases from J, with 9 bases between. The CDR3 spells CSVEDPFWFF. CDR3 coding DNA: TGCAGCGTTGAAGATCCTTTTTGGTTCTTC.

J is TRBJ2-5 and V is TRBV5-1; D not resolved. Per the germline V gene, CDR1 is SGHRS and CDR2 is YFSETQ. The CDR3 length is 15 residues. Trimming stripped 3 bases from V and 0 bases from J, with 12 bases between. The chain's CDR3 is CASSSSRPDQETQYF. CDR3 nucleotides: TGCGCCAGCAGCTCATCCCGCCCGGACCAAGAGACCCAGTACTTC.

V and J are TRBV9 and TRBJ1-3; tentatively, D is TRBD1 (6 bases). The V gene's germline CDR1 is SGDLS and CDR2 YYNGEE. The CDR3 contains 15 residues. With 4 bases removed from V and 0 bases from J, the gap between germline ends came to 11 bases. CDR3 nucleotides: TGTGCCAGCAGCCCAGGGGCCGCCTCTGGAAACACCATATATTTT. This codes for CASSPGAASGNTIYF.

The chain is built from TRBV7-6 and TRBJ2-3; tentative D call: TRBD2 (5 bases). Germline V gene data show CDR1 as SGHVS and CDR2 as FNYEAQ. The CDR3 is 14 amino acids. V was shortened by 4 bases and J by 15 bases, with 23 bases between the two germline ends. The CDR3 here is CASSSGVPPHSLYF. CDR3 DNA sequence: TGTGCCAGCAGCTCCGGGGTGCCCCCTCACTCTCTCTATTTT.

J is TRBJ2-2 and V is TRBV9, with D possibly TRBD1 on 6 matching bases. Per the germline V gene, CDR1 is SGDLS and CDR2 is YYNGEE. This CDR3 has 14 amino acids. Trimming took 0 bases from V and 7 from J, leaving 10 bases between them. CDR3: CASSVGLGGGELFF. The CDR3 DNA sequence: TGTGCCAGCAGCGTAGGGCTAGGGGGCGGGGAGCTGTTTTTT.

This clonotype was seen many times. For the CDR3, the DNA is TGTGCCAGCAGGGCAGGAGACCAGCCCCAGCATTTT. It is translated as CASRAGDQPQHF. The chain carries TRBV12-3 or TRBV12-4 and TRBJ1-5; D is unresolved. The ends were cut back, 6 bases at V and 7 bases at J, with 10 bases in the middle. The CDR3 contains 12 residues.

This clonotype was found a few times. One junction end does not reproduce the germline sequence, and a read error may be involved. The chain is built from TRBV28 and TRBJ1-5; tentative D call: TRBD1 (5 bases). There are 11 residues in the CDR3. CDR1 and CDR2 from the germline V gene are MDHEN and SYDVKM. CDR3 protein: CASSFAGWGYF. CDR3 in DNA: TGTGCCAGCAGTTTCGCGGGGTGGGGGTATTTT.

The CDR3 protein is CASSFSEERAYSNQPQHF. The CDR3 DNA is TGTGCCAGCAGTTTTTCGGAGGAGAGGGCATATAGCAATCAGCCCCAGCATTTT. V gene TRBV12-3 or TRBV12-4 combines with J gene TRBJ1-5; the D is unclear. V gave up 3 bases and J gave up 0 bases, with 18 bases separating them. The CDR3 sequence is 18 residues long.

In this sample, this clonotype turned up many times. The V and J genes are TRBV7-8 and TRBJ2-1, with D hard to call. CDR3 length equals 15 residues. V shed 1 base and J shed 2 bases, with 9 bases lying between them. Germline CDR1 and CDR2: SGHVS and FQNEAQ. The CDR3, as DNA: TGTGCCAGCAGCTTAGTCGAACCCGCCTACAATGAGCAGTTCTTC. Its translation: CASSLVEPAYNEQFF. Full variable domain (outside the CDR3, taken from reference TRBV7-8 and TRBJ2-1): GAGVSQSPRYKVAKRGQDVALRCDPISGHVSLFWYQQALGQGPEFLTYFQNEAQLDKSGLPSDRFFAERPEGSVSTLKIQRTQQEDSAVYLCASSLVEPAYNEQFFGPGTRLTVL.

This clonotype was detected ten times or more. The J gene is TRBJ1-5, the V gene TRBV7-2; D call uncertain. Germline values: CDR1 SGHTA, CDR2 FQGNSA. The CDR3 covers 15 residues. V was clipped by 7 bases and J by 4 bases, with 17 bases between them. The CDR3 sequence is CASKAGGGSNQPQHF. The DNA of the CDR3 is TGTGCCAGCAAAGCAGGAGGTGGGTCGAATCAGCCCCAGCATTTT. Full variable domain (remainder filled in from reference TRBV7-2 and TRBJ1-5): GAGVSQSPSNKVTEKGKDVELRCDPISGHTALYWYRQSLGQGLEFLIYFQGNSAPDKSGLPSDRFSAERTGGSVSTLTIQRTQQEDSAVYLCASKAGGGSNQPQHFGDGTRLSIL.

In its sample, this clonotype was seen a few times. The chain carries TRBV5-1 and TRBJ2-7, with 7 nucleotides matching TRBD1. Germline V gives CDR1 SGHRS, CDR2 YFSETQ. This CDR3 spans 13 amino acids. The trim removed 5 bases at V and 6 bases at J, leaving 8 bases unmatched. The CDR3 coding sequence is TGCGCCAGCAGGAATGAGGGGGCGTCCGAGCAGTACTTC. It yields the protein CASRNEGASEQYF.

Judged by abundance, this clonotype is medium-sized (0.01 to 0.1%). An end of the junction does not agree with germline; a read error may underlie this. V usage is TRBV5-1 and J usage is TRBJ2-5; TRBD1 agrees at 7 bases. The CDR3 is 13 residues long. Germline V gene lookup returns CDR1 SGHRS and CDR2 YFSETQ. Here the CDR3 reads CASSLRQGETQYF. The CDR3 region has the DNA TGTGCCAGCAGCTTACGACAGGGCGAGACCCAGTACTTC.

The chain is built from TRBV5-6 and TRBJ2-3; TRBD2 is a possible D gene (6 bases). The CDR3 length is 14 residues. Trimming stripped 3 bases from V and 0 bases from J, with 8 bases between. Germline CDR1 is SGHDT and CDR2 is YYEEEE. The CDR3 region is CASSWGTSTDTQYF. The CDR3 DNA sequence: TGTGCCAGCAGCTGGGGGACTAGCACAGATACGCAGTATTTT.

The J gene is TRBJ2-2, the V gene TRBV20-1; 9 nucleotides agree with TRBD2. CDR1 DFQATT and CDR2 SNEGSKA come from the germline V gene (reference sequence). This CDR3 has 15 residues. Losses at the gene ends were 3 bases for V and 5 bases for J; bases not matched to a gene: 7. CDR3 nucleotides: TGCAGTGCTAGGTCCGAGACTAGCGGTACCGGGGAGCTGTTTTTT. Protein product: CSARSETSGTGELFF.

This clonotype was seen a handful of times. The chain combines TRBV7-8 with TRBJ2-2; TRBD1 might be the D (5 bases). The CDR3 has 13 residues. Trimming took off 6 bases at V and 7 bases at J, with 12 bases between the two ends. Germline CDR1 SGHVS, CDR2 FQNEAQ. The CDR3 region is CASRIREVGELFF. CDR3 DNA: TGTGCCAGCAGGATCAGGGAAGTCGGGGAGCTGTTTTTT.

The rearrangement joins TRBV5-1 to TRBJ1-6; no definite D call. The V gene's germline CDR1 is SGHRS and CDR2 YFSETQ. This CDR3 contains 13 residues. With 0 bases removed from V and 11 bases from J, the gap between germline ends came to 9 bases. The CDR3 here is CASSLGGNPPLHF. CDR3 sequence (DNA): TGCGCCAGCAGCTTGGGGGGAAATCCACCCCTCCACTTT.

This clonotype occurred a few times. CDR3 region: CASSQDKQETQYF. Written as DNA, the CDR3 is TGTGCCAGCAGCCAAGACAAACAAGAGACCCAGTACTTC. The rearrangement uses TRBV4-2 and TRBJ2-5; D unclear. V was shortened by 0 bases and J by 2 bases, with 4 bases between the two germline ends. This CDR3 spans 13 amino acids. Germline loops: CDR1 LGHNA, CDR2 YNFKEQ.